This T cell receptor beta chain was captured by sequencing in a study of persistence of HIV-infected CD4 T cells. Whole-study context: The sample holds CD4+ T cells responsive to CMV or HIV-1 Gag. Suppressive ART had lasted a median of approximately 8 years.

On this clone itself: The antigen is undetermined. One end of the junction does not line up with germline, which may come from a read error.

The stimulus was lysate of CMV-infected fibroblasts, about 10 ug/mL. Sorted nonresponding memory CD4+ T cells were CD40L-negative, CD69-negative, CD45RO-high. For at least 4 years, plasma HIV-1 RNA was undetectable (<50 copies/mL). Germline-derived CDR1 and CDR2 are DFQATT and SNEGSKA (reference sequence). The CDR3 is made up of 9 amino acids. The libraries were made with immunoSEQ version 4 in survey mode. TCRdb's table, derived via immunoSEQ multiplex PCR, lists solely in-frame clones and lacks some. The sample has tens of thousands of clones, 65% to 85% seen once. The V and J genes are TRBV20-1 and TRBJ1-1; TRBD1 is a possible D gene (6 bases). The sequence was collected from an adult man with HIV who was CMV-seropositive. The source material was CD4+ T cells sorted from PBMCs after approximately 19-hour stimulation, sampled from a patient who received antiretroviral therapy. CDR3: CSAGRTALF. The DNA for the CDR3 is TGCAGTGCTGGTAGGACAGCCCTCTTT.